This TCR beta chain was sequenced during a study of Ad26.COV2.S vaccination and SARS-CoV-2 variants. The wider study: In the COV1001 trial, the donor was in the Ad26.COV2.S arm. By the intramuscular route, Ad26.COV2.S was given once, or twice 56 days apart.

As for treatment: some 20 received Ad26.COV2.S at low or high dose, single or two shots; several received placebo; per-sample allocation not given. At day 63 after the first vaccine or placebo injection, samples were drawn. Remarks on this clone: Antigen specificity is unknown.

The CDR3 spans 14 residues. V was cut by 1 base and J by 10 bases, with 15 bases left in between. Germline V CDR1 and CDR2: MNHEY, SVGEGT. Sequenced by immunoSEQ multiplex PCR; TCRdb stores in-frame clones only, minus some. The repertoire holds about 680,000 clones, with more than 70% as singletons. Study-level results: Total T cell responses may have been underestimated by the TCR breadth and depth analyses. It was vaccine recipients, not placebo recipients, who had the higher spike-specific TCR breadth.

The chain uses TRBV6-2 or TRBV6-3 and TRBJ2-3, with unresolved D. This sample comprised peripheral blood, obtained in a trial of Ad26.COV2.S vaccine versus placebo. This receptor was obtained from a person between 18 and 59 years old who received the Ad26.COV2.S COVID-19 vaccine or a placebo. DNA for the CDR3: TGTGCCAGCAGTTACTATCCCTCCCCAGGTGCGCAGTATTTT. This sequence encodes CASSYYPSPGAQYF.